A single sample is the source of the 16 T cell receptor beta chains below, sequenced in a study of blood T cell repertoires in COVID-19. Here immunoSEQ multiplex PCR was the method, and the copy in TCRdb shows in-frame clones only, minus some. The sample includes about 89,000 clones, nearly 80% seen only once; the top ten take 6.3%. The sequencing sample was made of peripheral blood. These receptors all come from a man between 65 and 80 years old with COVID-19, enrolled during active disease.

The chain's CDR3 is CASSDGSTNEKLFF. In DNA form, the CDR3 reads TGTGCCAGCAGTGACGGTTCAACTAATGAAAAACTGTTTTTT. This chain joins TRBV2 and TRBJ1-4; no firm D call. V was clipped by 3 bases and J by 0 bases, with 5 bases between them. Germline V gene sequence: CDR1 SNHLY, CDR2 FYNNEI. This CDR3 has 14 residues. Full variable domain (remainder filled in from reference TRBV2 and TRBJ1-4): EPEVTQTPSHQVTQMGQEVILRCVPISNHLYFYWYRQILGQKVEFLVSFYNNEISEKSEIFDDQFSVERPDGSNFTLKIRSTKLEDSAMYFCASSDGSTNEKLFFGSGTQLSVL.

The chain links TRBV5-5 to TRBJ1-1, with D perhaps matching TRBD1 (6 bases). Trimming removed 2 bases from V and 1 base from J, with 6 bases in between. Germline CDR1 is SGHKS and CDR2 is YYEKEE (reference sequence). CDR3 length equals 13 residues. This CDR3 reads CASSLQGNTEAFF. The CDR3 bases are TGTGCCAGCAGCTTACAGGGGAACACTGAAGCTTTCTTT.

V and J are TRBV5-1 and TRBJ1-2, with a tentative D call TRBD1 (6 bases). Germline lookup yields CDR1 SGHRS and CDR2 YFSETQ. The CDR3 spans 13 residues. V lost 0 bases and J lost 8, with 11 bases in between. CDR3 coding DNA: TGCGCCAGCAGCTTGGGGACAGTAGGAGGCTACACCTTC. It yields the protein CASSLGTVGGYTF.

J is TRBJ1-5 and V is TRBV6-5, with D uncertain. Germline CDR1 reads MNHEY; CDR2 reads SVGAGI. CDR3 length: 15 residues. V was cut by 0 bases and J by 2 bases, with 8 bases left in between. CDR3 coding DNA: TGTGCCAGCAGTTACTCCCGACACCGCAATCAGCCCCAGCATTTT. Its translation is CASSYSRHRNQPQHF.

This chain uses TRBV30 with TRBJ1-2; D is perhaps TRBD1 (5 bases). The CDR3 is 15 amino acids. Germline V CDR1 and CDR2: GTSNPN, SVGIG (reference sequence). V dropped 0 bases and J dropped 3 bases, with 14 bases sitting between them. CDR3 in amino acids: CAWSVNLGRDYGYTF. The CDR3 DNA follows: TGTGCCTGGAGTGTTAATTTAGGCAGGGACTATGGCTACACCTTC.

The chain combines TRBV10-3 with TRBJ1-4; D may be TRBD1 (6 bases). There are 14 residues in the CDR3. Germline CDR1 and CDR2: ENHRY and SYGVKD. Trimming cost V 6 bases and J 8 bases, with 16 bases left between them. The CDR3 nucleotides read TGTGCCATCAGGCCGACAGGAACGGGGGAAAAACTGTTTTTT. It encodes CAIRPTGTGEKLFF.

The J gene is TRBJ1-1, the V gene TRBV11-2, with 7 bases matching TRBD1. The CDR3 length is 14 residues. V was pared by 5 bases and J by 3 bases, with 6 bases of the junction left unmatched. Germline loops: CDR1 SGHAT, CDR2 FQNNGV. CDR3 protein: CASSRNQGDTEAFF. CDR3 nucleotide sequence: TGTGCCAGCAGCCGAAACCAGGGGGACACTGAAGCTTTCTTT. The full variable domain, completed using reference TRBV11-2 and TRBJ1-1, is EAGVAQSPRYKIIEKRQSVAFWCNPISGHATLYWYQQILGQGPKLLIQFQNNGVVDDSQLPKDRFSAERLKGVDSTLKIQPAKLEDSAVYLCASSRNQGDTEAFFGQGTRLTVV.

The chain recombines TRBV4-3 with TRBJ1-2, with TRBD1 as a possible D gene (5 bases). The germline CDR1 and CDR2 sequences are LGHNA and YSLEER. With 3 bases removed from V and 4 bases from J, the gap between germline ends came to 12 bases. The CDR3 is made up of 14 amino acids. The CDR3 nucleotides read TGCGCCAGCAGCCAGCAGACAGACTCCTATGGCTACACCTTC. It specifies CASSQQTDSYGYTF.

This chain joins TRBV3-1 (or the pseudogene TRBV3-2) and TRBJ2-7; TRBD2 aligns across 11 bases. The CDR3 loop spans 15 amino acids. Germline-derived CDR1 and CDR2 are LGHDT and YNNKEL (reference sequence). After removal of 4 bases from V and 2 bases from J, the junction contained 4 bases not matched to a gene. CDR3 sequence (DNA): TGTGCCAGCAGCCCGGGACTAGCGGTACCCTACGAGCAGTACTTC. As protein: CASSPGLAVPYEQYF.

A few counts support this clone. The chain combines TRBV7-2 with TRBJ1-1, with D tentatively TRBD1 (5 bases). The CDR3 covers 13 residues. Germline lookup yields CDR1 SGHTA and CDR2 FQGNSA. Trimming removed 4 bases from V and 1 base from J, with 7 bases in between. CDR3 in amino acids: CASSSDRNTEAFF. The CDR3 DNA reads TGTGCCAGCAGCTCCGACAGGAACACTGAAGCTTTCTTT.

In the case of this clone: One junction end disagrees with the germline gene, perhaps due to a read error. This chain uses TRBV28 with TRBJ2-1; a possible D gene is TRBD2 (5 bases). This CDR3 contains 11 residues. Germline V lookup: CDR1 MDHEN, CDR2 SYDVKM. In nucleotides, the CDR3 is TGTGCCAGCAGTTTATATACGAAGAGGGTCTTC. It codes for CASSLYTKRVF. Based on the CDR3 plus reference TRBV28 and TRBJ2-1, the full variable domain is DVKVTQSSRYLVKRTGEKVFLECVQDMDHENMFWYRQDPGLGLRLIYFSYDVKMKEKGDIPEGYSVSREKKERFSLILESASTNQTSMYLCASSLYTKRVFGPGTRLTVL.

The rearrangement uses TRBV5-1 and TRBJ2-2; D not certain. Trimming stripped 1 base from V and 1 base from J, with 5 bases between. CDR1 and CDR2 from the germline V gene are SGHRS and YFSETQ. This CDR3 is built from 14 residues. The CDR3 nucleotides are TGCGCCAGCAGCTTGACAGTGAACACCGGGGAGCTGTTTTTT. As protein: CASSLTVNTGELFF.

V gene TRBV18 combines with J gene TRBJ2-3; TRBD1 aligns across 8 bases. V lost 4 bases to trimming and J lost 3 bases; unmatched junction nucleotides: 3. CDR1 is KGHSH and CDR2 is LQKENI in the germline V gene. CDR3 length equals 14 residues. DNA of the CDR3: TGTGCCAGCTCACGGAGACAGGGGACAGATACGCAGTATTTT. This translates into CASSRRQGTDTQYF.

The CDR3 DNA sequence: TGTGCCAGCAGCCCCCGGGACAGGGAAGATGAGCAGTTCTTC. Amino acid sequence: CASSPRDREDEQFF. The chain couples TRBV7-9 to TRBJ2-1, with 9 positions matching TRBD1. After removal of 5 bases from V and 8 bases from J, the junction contained 7 bases not matched to a gene. Germline assignment: CDR1 SEHNR and CDR2 FQNEAQ (reference sequence). The CDR3 is 14 residues long. Full variable domain (rest looked up from reference TRBV7-9 and TRBJ2-1): DTGVSQNPRHKITKRGQNVTFRCDPISEHNRLYWYRQTLGQGPEFLTYFQNEAQLEKSRLLSDRFSAERPKGSFSTLEIQRTEQGDSAMYLCASSPRDREDEQFFGPGTRLTVL.

V gene TRBV5-1 combines with J gene TRBJ1-2; 7 bases align to TRBD1. CDR1 and CDR2 from the germline V gene are SGHRS and YFSETQ. The CDR3 extends over 14 amino acids. Trimming at V came to 0 bases and at J to 4 bases, leaving 3 bases not matched to a gene. The CDR3 here is CASSLGQGSYGYTF. The CDR3 nucleotides read TGCGCCAGCAGCTTGGGACAGGGTAGCTATGGCTACACCTTC.

The table lists this clone with a count of one. This rearrangement joins TRBV6-5 to TRBJ2-7; the match to TRBD2 covers 13 bases. Losses at the gene ends were 5 bases for V and 4 bases for J; bases not matched to a gene: 2. Per the germline V gene, CDR1 is MNHEY and CDR2 is SVGAGI. The CDR3 is 14 residues long. The CDR3 sequence is CASSRTSGGYEQYF. CDR3 DNA sequence: TGTGCCAGCAGTCGGACTAGCGGGGGATACGAGCAGTACTTC.